These 32 T cell receptor beta chains share one sample of origin, sequenced in a study of T cell clonotyping in hematopoietic cell transplantation. Data came from immunoSEQ multiplex PCR; TCRdb stores just in-frame clones and leaves some out. Of 27,000 or so clones listed, approximately 95% are singletons. The sample was peripheral blood mononuclear cells. These receptors were obtained from a man aged 50 to 59 in good health. Some clones in this sample may be carry-over from other donors' samples.

The chain couples TRBV19 to TRBJ1-1; D perhaps matches TRBD1 (5 bases). This CDR3 is built from 17 residues. Germline CDR1 is LNHDA and CDR2 is SQIVND (reference sequence). The ends were cut back, 0 bases at V and 1 base at J, with 15 bases in the middle. CDR3 amino acids: CASSIEVLRGKNTEAFF. In DNA, the CDR3 is TGTGCCAGTAGTATAGAGGTGTTGAGGGGCAAGAACACTGAAGCTTTCTTT. Based on the CDR3 plus reference TRBV19 and TRBJ1-1, the full variable domain is DGGITQSPKYLFRKEGQNVTLSCEQNLNHDAMYWYRQDPGQGLRLIYYSQIVNDFQKGDIAEGYSVSREKKESFPLTVTSAQKNPTAFYLCASSIEVLRGKNTEAFFGQGTRLTVV.

The chain uses TRBV7-6 and TRBJ1-5; 7 bases are a match to TRBD1. The CDR3 runs to 13 residues. CDR1 is SGHVS and CDR2 is FNYEAQ in the germline V gene. Trimming cost V 1 base and J 8 bases; bases outside gene matches: 2. This CDR3 is CASSLVGGEPQHF. CDR3 sequence (DNA): TGTGCCAGCAGCTTAGTAGGGGGCGAGCCCCAGCATTTT.

This rearrangement joins TRBV30 to TRBJ1-6, with unresolved D. Germline values: CDR1 GTSNPN, CDR2 SVGIG (reference sequence). The CDR3 has 13 residues. The V gene lost 8 bases and the J gene lost 8 bases, with 16 bases spanning the gap. The chain's CDR3 is CAENWGTDSPLHF. The CDR3 DNA reads as TGTGCCGAGAACTGGGGAACTGATTCACCCCTCCACTTT. The full variable domain, rest sourced from reference TRBV30 and TRBJ1-6, is SQTIHQWPATLVQPVGSPLSLECTVEGTSNPNLYWYRQAAGRGLQLLFYSVGIGQISSEVPQNLSASRPQDRQFILSSKKLLLSDSGFYLCAENWGTDSPLHFGNGTRLTVT.

The V gene is TRBV5-4, the J gene TRBJ1-2, with D possibly TRBD1 on 5 matching bases. CDR3 length: 11 amino acids. The ends were cut back, 6 bases at V and 8 bases at J, with 11 bases in the middle. Germline values: CDR1 SGHNT, CDR2 YYREEE (reference sequence). CDR3 DNA: TGTGCCAGCACGGGGGTTATGGGCTACACCTTC. Residues: CASTGVMGYTF.

The chain couples TRBV11-2 to TRBJ2-5; possibly TRBD2 for D (5 bases). V lost 5 bases and J lost 5, with 18 bases in between. Germline CDR1 is SGHAT and CDR2 is FQNNGV. The CDR3 is 15 residues long. The CDR3 nucleotides read TGTGCCAGCAGCCTCCCGGGATCTCGCCAGGAGACCCAGTACTTC. Protein product: CASSLPGSRQETQYF.

The chain carries TRBV19 and TRBJ2-7, with D perhaps assigned TRBD1 or TRBD2 (5 bases each). CDR3 length equals 17 residues. The V end lost 4 bases, the J end lost 5 bases, and 24 bases lay between the germline ends. Germline loops: CDR1 LNHDA, CDR2 SQIVND (reference sequence). In DNA, the CDR3 is TGTGCCAGTAGTACCCCGGGACGCCATGTGTCAATGAACGAGCAGTACTTC. This gives the protein CASSTPGRHVSMNEQYF.

Sample share makes this clone medium-sized. This chain uses TRBV4-3 with TRBJ1-1; possible D gene TRBD1, 6 bases. The CDR3 has 15 amino acids. V was trimmed by 4 bases and J by 4 bases, leaving 16 bases between them. Germline V gene lookup returns CDR1 LGHNA and CDR2 YSLEER. CDR3 sequence: CASSLNREVSTEAFF. The CDR3 coding sequence is TGCGCCAGCAGCCTAAACAGGGAAGTTAGCACTGAAGCTTTCTTT.

This clone was recorded once. The chain employs TRBV11-2 and TRBJ1-1, with D possibly matching TRBD1 (5 bases). The CDR3 is made up of 14 amino acids. Looked up from germline, CDR1 is SGHAT and CDR2 is FQNNGV. V lost 5 bases and J 2 bases, leaving 12 bases between the germline ends. CDR3 in DNA: TGTGCCAGCAGCAGCGGTCGGGGCAACACTGAAGCTTTCTTT. Its protein is CASSSGRGNTEAFF.

The chain is built from TRBV7-2 and TRBJ1-4; 7 bases map to TRBD1. Losses at the gene ends were 5 bases for V and 4 bases for J; bases not matched to a gene: 7. The CDR3 is made up of 15 amino acids. Germline V gives CDR1 SGHTA, CDR2 FQGNSA. The CDR3 region is CASSTGQALNEKLFF. The CDR3, as DNA: TGTGCCAGCAGCACAGGACAGGCCCTTAATGAAAAACTGTTTTTT. Together with reference TRBV7-2 and TRBJ1-4, the CDR3 gives the full variable domain: GAGVSQSPSNKVTEKGKDVELRCDPISGHTALYWYRQSLGQGLEFLIYFQGNSAPDKSGLPSDRFSAERTGGSVSTLTIQRTQQEDSAVYLCASSTGQALNEKLFFGSGTQLSVL.

V gene TRBV7-2 combines with J gene TRBJ2-5; 11 positions agree with TRBD2. The germline gives CDR1 SGHTA, CDR2 FQGNSA. This CDR3 contains 19 residues. The V gene end was trimmed by 2 bases and the J gene end by 4 bases; junction bases not matched to a gene: 15. The CDR3 region has the DNA TGTGCCAGCAGCTTAAAAATCAGTAGCGGGGGGGCCTCCGGAGAGACCCAGTACTTC. It translates to CASSLKISSGGASGETQYF.

This clone was seen once. The genes are TRBV29-1 and TRBJ2-7, with 7 bases that match TRBD1. Germline V gene data show CDR1 as SQVTM and CDR2 as ANQGSEA. Trimming at V came to 6 bases and at J to 6 bases, leaving 14 bases not matched to a gene. The CDR3 has 14 residues. The CDR3 DNA is TGCAGCGTAGCACAGGGGAGTATGCATCTCGAGCAGTACTTC. Translating it yields CSVAQGSMHLEQYF.

The chain joins TRBV19 to TRBJ2-7, with a weak D call TRBD1 (6 bases). Germline assignment: CDR1 LNHDA and CDR2 SQIVND (reference sequence). Deletions cut 3 bases from V and 5 bases from J, with 17 bases between. The CDR3 sequence is 15 residues long. CDR3 sequence (DNA): TGTGCCAGTAGTATGCGGTCTCAGGGGAGTCACGAGCAGTACTTC. This translates into CASSMRSQGSHEQYF.

The rearrangement joins TRBV12-2 to TRBJ2-7. TRBV12-2 is annotated as a pseudogene. The CDR3 is made up of 13 amino acids. CDR3 DNA sequence: TGTGCAAGTCGCCCCCCCCTGCGCAGCGAGCAGTACTTC. It encodes CASRPPLRSEQYF.

The gene calls are TRBV7-8 and TRBJ2-3, with 8 positions matching TRBD1. Germline V CDR1 and CDR2: SGHVS, FQNEAQ. The CDR3 is made up of 17 amino acids. Unmatched junction bases numbered 10, after V lost 5 bases and J lost 0 bases. CDR3 region: CASSAHRDRRSTDTQYF. CDR3 nucleotide sequence: TGTGCCAGCAGCGCACACCGGGACAGGAGAAGCACAGATACGCAGTATTTT.

The chain has TRBV6-5 and TRBJ1-1; D remains unclear. Germline loops: CDR1 MNHEY, CDR2 SVGAGI. V lost 6 bases, J lost 1 base, and 6 bases lay in between. This CDR3 spans 12 amino acids. This CDR3 is CASRAPNTEAFF. CDR3 bases: TGTGCCAGCAGGGCTCCGAACACTGAAGCTTTCTTT.

The chain employs TRBV20-1 and TRBJ1-1; 8 bases map to TRBD1. This CDR3 comprises 11 residues. The germline CDR1 and CDR2 sequences are DFQATT and SNEGSKA (reference sequence). V dropped 5 bases and J dropped 7; count of bases not matched to a gene: 3. The DNA of the CDR3 is TGCAGTGCTCTACAGGGGGTTGAAGCTTTCTTT. Residues: CSALQGVEAFF.

The rearrangement joins TRBV6-5 to TRBJ1-5, with D tentatively TRBD1 (6 bases). V dropped 6 bases and J dropped 1 base, with 13 bases sitting between them. Germline CDR1 reads MNHEY; CDR2 reads SVGAGI. The CDR3 loop spans 15 amino acids. CDR3 nucleotide sequence: TGTGCCAGCAGCTTTACAGGGAGCAGCAATCAGCCCCAGCATTTT. Residues: CASSFTGSSNQPQHF.

The rearrangement uses TRBV25-1 and TRBJ1-1; D not certain. The CDR3 is 15 residues long. V lost 4 bases to trimming and J lost 3 bases, with 15 bases between them. In germline, CDR1 is MGHDK, CDR2 SYGVNS. The CDR3 region is CASSARPNLDTEAFF. DNA for the CDR3: TGTGCCAGCAGTGCACGGCCCAACTTGGACACTGAAGCTTTCTTT.

The V and J genes are TRBV11-3 and TRBJ1-1; D is unclear. Germline loops: CDR1 SGHNT, CDR2 YENEEA. V was shortened by 1 base and J by 5 bases, with 11 bases between the two germline ends. There are 14 residues in the CDR3. The CDR3 region has the DNA TGTGCCAGCAGCTTAGGTGGTGGTAGAACTGAAGCTTTCTTT. This sequence encodes CASSLGGGRTEAFF.

The V gene is TRBV28, the J gene TRBJ1-2, with TRBD1 matching 7 bases. This CDR3 is 14 amino acids long. The germline CDR1 and CDR2 sequences are MDHEN and SYDVKM. J was trimmed by 5 bases and V by 6 bases; bases with no gene match: 9. The chain's CDR3 is CASRPTGVNYGYTF. CDR3 nucleotides: TGTGCCAGCAGACCAACAGGGGTAAATTATGGCTACACCTTC.

V is TRBV7-8 and J is TRBJ1-6; weak D call: TRBD1 (6 bases). The CDR3 extends over 14 amino acids. CDR1 SGHVS and CDR2 FQNEAQ come from the germline V gene. Trimming shortened V by 4 bases and J by 8 bases, and 12 bases separated the two germline ends. This CDR3 reads CASSSTTGDSPLHF. Here the CDR3 DNA reads TGTGCCAGCAGCTCTACGACAGGTGATTCACCCCTCCACTTT. Together with reference TRBV7-8 and TRBJ1-6, the CDR3 gives the full variable domain: GAGVSQSPRYKVAKRGQDVALRCDPISGHVSLFWYQQALGQGPEFLTYFQNEAQLDKSGLPSDRFFAERPEGSVSTLKIQRTQQEDSAVYLCASSSTTGDSPLHFGNGTRLTVT.

This CDR3 is CASRTGMLYGYTF. In nucleotides, the CDR3 is TGTGCCAGCAGGACCGGGATGCTATATGGCTACACCTTC. The V call is TRBV6-5, the J call TRBJ1-2; D is uncertain. Germline CDR1 MNHEY, CDR2 SVGAGI. V was clipped by 6 bases and J by 5 bases, with 13 bases between them. The CDR3 covers 13 residues.

The genes are TRBV21-1 and TRBJ2-2; no DNA check was done on the table's D call, TRBD1. TRBV21-1 is classified as a pseudogene. The length of the CDR3 is 15 residues. CDR3: CASSKRQGDTGELFF. The CDR3 DNA follows: TGTGCCAGCAGCAAACGACAGGGCGACACCGGGGAGCTGTTTTTT.

The V call is TRBV7-2, the J call TRBJ1-5; TRBD1 matches at 8 bases. CDR1 and CDR2 (germline): SGHTA, FQGNSA. The CDR3 length is 15 residues. V trimming: 5 bases; J trimming: 4 bases; junction bases outside the gene matches: 7. CDR3: CASSQGQGLNQPQHF. The CDR3 coding sequence is TGTGCCAGCAGCCAAGGACAGGGCTTGAATCAGCCCCAGCATTTT.

V is TRBV29-1 and J is TRBJ2-3; 7 nucleotides agree with TRBD2. V trimming: 6 bases; J trimming: 2 bases; junction bases outside the gene matches: 8. CDR1 SQVTM and CDR2 ANQGSEA come from the germline V gene. CDR3 length: 14 amino acids. CDR3 sequence (DNA): TGCAGCGTCCTACAGCGGGGAAACACAGATACGCAGTATTTT. Protein sequence: CSVLQRGNTDTQYF.

The chain is built from TRBV9 and TRBJ1-1; D is unclear. V was trimmed by 4 bases and J by 0 bases, leaving 22 bases between them. CDR3 length equals 18 residues. Germline CDR1 is SGDLS and CDR2 is YYNGEE. CDR3 sequence reads: CASSPTARPVTVNTEAFF. The CDR3 DNA follows: TGTGCCAGCAGCCCCACGGCGCGACCCGTTACGGTGAACACTGAAGCTTTCTTT.

The chain is built from TRBV5-1 and TRBJ2-6; possible D gene TRBD1, 6 bases. In germline, CDR1 is SGHRS, CDR2 YFSETQ. Trimming pared 0 bases from V and 3 bases from J, leaving 10 bases between. The CDR3 length is 16 residues. For the CDR3, the DNA is TGCGCCAGCAGCTTGGGAGGGGGTAATGGGGCCAACGTCCTGACTTTC. This gives the protein CASSLGGGNGANVLTF.

The gene calls are TRBV25-1 and TRBJ2-7; D is perhaps TRBD1 (6 bases). CDR1 and CDR2 (germline): MGHDK, SYGVNS. V dropped 6 bases and J dropped 2 bases, with 14 bases sitting between them. There are 14 residues in the CDR3. The CDR3 nucleotides read TGTGCCAGCAGGGCTAGGGACATACCCTACGAGCAGTACTTC. Translation gives CASRARDIPYEQYF.

The gene calls are TRBV27 and TRBJ1-5; no firm D call. Trimming took off 2 bases at V and 0 bases at J, with 14 bases between the two ends. The CDR3 contains 17 residues. Germline assignment: CDR1 MNHEY and CDR2 SMNVEV (reference sequence). The CDR3 coding sequence is TGTGCCAGCAGTTTAAGATCCCAACTTTATAGCAATCAGCCCCAGCATTTT. Protein sequence: CASSLRSQLYSNQPQHF.

This sequence joins TRBV5-6 and TRBJ1-2; D might be TRBD1 (6 bases). This CDR3 comprises 11 residues. Trimming removed 4 bases from V and 8 bases from J, with 9 bases in between. Germline V gene sequence: CDR1 SGHDT, CDR2 YYEEEE. The CDR3 sequence: CASSPGEGYTF. DNA of the CDR3: TGTGCCAGCAGCCCAGGGGAGGGCTACACCTTC.

This clone came up once. V and J are TRBV5-6 and TRBJ1-2; D might be TRBD1 (5 bases). Germline CDR1 is SGHDT and CDR2 is YYEEEE. The V end was cut by 0 bases, the J end by 5 bases, with 17 bases between. This CDR3 contains 16 residues. CDR3 residues: CASSLGGRAKQYGYTF. In nucleotides, the CDR3 is TGTGCCAGCAGCTTGGGTGGCAGGGCAAAACAATATGGCTACACCTTC.

V usage is TRBV30 and J usage is TRBJ2-7; 9 positions match TRBD1. The CDR3 is made up of 14 amino acids. V lost 2 bases and J lost 5; bases outside the gene matches: 7. Germline V gene data show CDR1 as GTSNPN and CDR2 as SVGIG (reference sequence). The CDR3 here is CAWSLGTGLNEQYF. The CDR3 DNA reads TGTGCCTGGAGTCTCGGGACAGGGCTGAACGAGCAGTACTTC.